This T cell receptor beta chain was profiled in a study of cytomegalovirus exposure and HLA in healthy donors. This cohort consisted of healthy bone marrow donors. Amplification used 60 Vbeta primers and 13 Jbeta primers. Here immunoSEQ multiplex PCR was the method, and the copy in TCRdb shows in-frame clones only, minus some. The data show approximately 120,000 clones, approximately 80% seen once. The CDR3 totals 13 residues. V lost 6 bases to trimming and J lost 7 bases; unmatched junction nucleotides: 3. Germline V gene lookup returns CDR1 MNHNS and CDR2 SASEGT. The chain joins TRBV6-1 to TRBJ1-6, with 7 bases identical to TRBD1. This TCR derives from a woman aged 40-49 years in good health and CMV-seropositive. Sequencing input: PBMCs. The CDR3 protein is CASRGQINSPLHF. The CDR3 DNA follows: TGTGCCAGCAGGGGACAGATCAATTCACCCCTCCACTTT.